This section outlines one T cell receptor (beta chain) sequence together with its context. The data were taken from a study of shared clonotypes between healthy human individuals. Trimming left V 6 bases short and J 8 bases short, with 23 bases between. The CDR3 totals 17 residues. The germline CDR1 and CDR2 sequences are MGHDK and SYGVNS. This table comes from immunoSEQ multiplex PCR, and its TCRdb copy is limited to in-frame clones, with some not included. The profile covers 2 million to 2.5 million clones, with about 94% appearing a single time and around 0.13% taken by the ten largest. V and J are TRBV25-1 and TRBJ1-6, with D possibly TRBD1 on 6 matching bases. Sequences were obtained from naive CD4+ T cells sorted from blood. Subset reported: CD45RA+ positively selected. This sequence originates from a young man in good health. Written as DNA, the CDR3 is TGTGCCAGCAGACCCCGGACAGCGGGTAATTTTCATTCACCCCTCCACTTT. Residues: CASRPRTAGNFHSPLHF.